The 32 T cell receptor beta chains below were found in one sample sequenced in a study of response to subunit inactivated influenza vaccine (dated by TCRdb to the late 2010s). Libraries were made using RT-PCR. Reads for this sample came from an Illumina HiSeq 2500. TCRdb trimmed public reads at Q25 via fastp, called clones via MiXCR and kept in-frame beta chains. Rows are unified per CDR3 protein, each entry keeping the most common DNA and genes. This sample comprises about 540,000 distinct CDR3 sequences, around a quarter of them detected only once. The leading ten clones occupy about 3% of the sample. These data were also filed under a second study, of T cells expressing NK-cell markers. As described in the second report: 5'RACE template switching, by which a universal primer site and unique molecular identifiers were added, was used to make TCR beta cDNA libraries.

Material: CD4+ T cells sorted from PBMCs, obtained roughly 13 days after vaccination. Receptors originate from a man aged 50-60 years who received an inactivated influenza vaccine. Donor details come from another sample of the same person, matched by shared clones.

The J gene is TRBJ2-1, the V gene TRBV27; TRBD2 aligns across 9 bases. V dropped 5 bases and J dropped 2; count of bases not matched to a gene: 7. The length of the CDR3 is 16 residues. Germline CDR1 and CDR2: MNHEY and SMNVEV (reference sequence). The DNA for the CDR3 is TGTGCCAGCAGTCCAGATAGCGGGAGCCCCTACAATGAGCAGTTCTTC. Its protein is CASSPDSGSPYNEQFF.

This chain uses TRBV12-3 or TRBV12-4 with TRBJ1-2; TRBD1 aligns across 9 bases. The CDR3 spans 14 residues. V was pared by 6 bases and J by 8 bases, with 10 bases of the junction left unmatched. Here the CDR3 reads CASSYGTGSSGYTF. CDR3 DNA: TGTGCCAGCAGCTATGGGACAGGGAGCAGCGGCTACACCTTC.

This clonotype was observed once. One end of the junction is discordant with germline, which a read error may explain. The CDR3 nucleotides are TGTGCCAGCTCCGCCGACAGGCCTAGGGGGGCCAACGTCCTGTCTTTC. Amino acids: CASSADRPRGANVLSF. V is TRBV25-1 and J is TRBJ2-6, with D tentatively TRBD1 or TRBD2 (6 bases each). The germline V gene has CDR1 MGHDK and CDR2 SYGVNS. The CDR3 is 16 residues long. Looking up the rest from reference TRBV25-1 and TRBJ2-6 gives the full variable domain: EADIYQTPRYLVIGTGKKITLECSQTMGHDKMYWYQQDPGMELHLIHYSYGVNSTEKGDLSSESTVSRIRTEHFPLTLESARPSHTSQYLCASSADRPRGANVLSFGAGSRLTVL.

V gene TRBV2 combines with J gene TRBJ1-2; no reliable D call. V lost 9 bases and J 8 bases, leaving 22 bases between the germline ends. The CDR3 totals 14 residues. Germline assignment: CDR1 SNHLY and CDR2 FYNNEI. The CDR3 nucleotides are TGTGCCAGTGGAGGGAGGCAGGAAAGAACCGGCTACACCTTC. It encodes CASGGRQERTGYTF.

The J gene is TRBJ2-1, the V gene TRBV6-1, with D perhaps being TRBD1 or TRBD2 (6 bases each). Germline V CDR1 and CDR2: MNHNS, SASEGT. V lost 3 bases and J lost 7, with 13 bases in between. This CDR3 is built from 14 residues. The CDR3 protein is CASSERSGANEQFF. Here the CDR3 DNA reads TGTGCCAGCAGTGAGCGGTCGGGGGCTAATGAGCAGTTCTTC.

There are a few counts of this clonotype. The CDR3 loop reads CATSRGGRGRLSYEQYF. DNA of the CDR3: TGTGCCACCAGCAGAGGCGGTCGCGGGAGGCTCTCCTACGAGCAGTACTTC. The chain employs TRBV15 and TRBJ2-7; 8 bases agree with TRBD2. Unmatched junction bases numbered 8, after V lost 1 base and J lost 0 bases. The CDR3 covers 17 residues. Germline V gene sequence: CDR1 LNHNV, CDR2 YYDKDF (reference sequence).

This clonotype showed up just a few times. V and J are TRBV12-3 or TRBV12-4 and TRBJ2-1, with TRBD1 as a possible D gene (6 bases). V was cut by 4 bases and J by 5 bases, with 18 bases left in between. This CDR3 is built from 16 residues. For the CDR3, the DNA is TGTGCCAGCAGTTGGTTTTTGGGGACAAGTCACAATGAGCAGTTCTTC. This codes for CASSWFLGTSHNEQFF.

The genes are TRBV5-1 and TRBJ1-2; weak D call: TRBD1 (5 bases). This CDR3 is built from 17 residues. Trimming cost V 0 bases and J 7 bases, with 22 bases left between them. Germline CDR1 and CDR2: SGHRS and YFSETQ. CDR3 nucleotide sequence: TGCGCCAGCAGCTTGGACGGGACTTTGTTTGCCGCCGGTGGCTACACCTTC. Residues: CASSLDGTLFAAGGYTF. Using reference TRBV5-1 and TRBJ1-2 for the parts outside the CDR3, the full variable domain is KAGVTQTPRYLIKTRGQQVTLSCSPISGHRSVSWYQQTPGQGLQFLFEYFSETQRNKGNFPGRFSGRQFSNSRSEMNVSTLELGDSALYLCASSLDGTLFAAGGYTFGSGTRLTVV.

The sample holds a few counts of this clonotype. DNA for the CDR3: TGTGCCAGCAGCGCCTATCTCTATAGCAATCAGCCCCAGCATTTT. Translating it yields CASSAYLYSNQPQHF. The J gene is TRBJ1-5, the V gene TRBV7-8, with no clear D. From germline, CDR1 is SGHVS and CDR2 FQNEAQ. V shed 5 bases and J shed 0 bases, with 11 bases lying between them. CDR3 length: 15 amino acids.

This clonotype was seen only a few times. V and J are TRBV20-1 and TRBJ1-5; D is possibly TRBD1 (5 bases). Germline CDR1 and CDR2: DFQATT and SNEGSKA (reference sequence). Trimming cost V 1 base and J 6 bases, with 7 bases left between them. The CDR3 sequence is 12 residues long. The DNA of the CDR3 is TGCAGTGCTAGAGTCGGGGGTCAGCCCCAGCATTTT. This codes for CSARVGGQPQHF.

This clonotype was counted only a few times. The genes are TRBV20-1 and TRBJ2-3; D is uncertain. The germline CDR1 and CDR2 sequences are DFQATT and SNEGSKA (reference sequence). This CDR3 has 16 amino acids. The V end was cut by 0 bases, the J end by 6 bases, with 19 bases between. The CDR3 sequence: CSARDLKTQHADTQYF. The CDR3 nucleotides read TGCAGTGCTAGAGATCTGAAGACTCAACACGCGGATACGCAGTATTTT.

This clonotype appeared a few times. The chain is built from TRBV20-1 and TRBJ1-5; a possible D gene is TRBD1 (5 bases). The CDR3 totals 13 residues. Germline-derived CDR1 and CDR2 are DFQATT and SNEGSKA (reference sequence). V was clipped by 8 bases and J by 3 bases, with 14 bases between them. The CDR3 nucleotides are TGCAGTTCGGGGCAGGGCTACAATCAGCCCCAGCATTTT. Amino acids: CSSGQGYNQPQHF.

The rearrangement joins TRBV12-3 or TRBV12-4 to TRBJ2-7; D is undetermined. This CDR3 comprises 12 residues. Trimming removed 5 bases from V and 2 bases from J, with 7 bases in between. Here the CDR3 DNA reads TGTGCCAGCAGTCCAAGTGCCTACGAGCAGTACTTC. It specifies CASSPSAYEQYF.

CDR3 DNA: TGTGCCAGCAGTTACTGGGGCAGGGGGAGGACTGAAGCTTTCTTT. Its protein product is CASSYWGRGRTEAFF. The chain employs TRBV6-2 or TRBV6-3 and TRBJ1-1, with 7 bases matching TRBD1. Germline V gene sequence: CDR1 MNHEY, CDR2 SVGEGT. CDR3 length equals 15 residues. The V segment lost 1 base and the J segment 5 bases; nucleotides outside the gene matches: 7.

The CDR3 spells CASSLQGAASTDTQYF. CDR3 nucleotides: TGCGCCAGCAGCTTGCAGGGGGCGGCTAGTACAGATACGCAGTATTTT. This chain joins TRBV5-1 and TRBJ2-3; 8 bases align to TRBD1. CDR3 length: 16 residues. The germline V gene has CDR1 SGHRS and CDR2 YFSETQ. The ends lost 1 base at V and 3 bases at J; junction bases unmatched: 7.

A few counts support this clonotype. V gene TRBV9 combines with J gene TRBJ2-5, with TRBD2 matching 7 bases. The CDR3 loop spans 15 amino acids. The germline V gene encodes CDR1 SGDLS and CDR2 YYNGEE. J gave up 4 bases and V 2 bases, and 8 bases lay outside the gene matches. The CDR3 DNA is TGTGCCAGCAGCGTCATGAGCGGGAAGGGAGAGACCCAGTACTTC. As protein: CASSVMSGKGETQYF. The entire variable domain, with the rest obtained from reference TRBV9 and TRBJ2-5, is as follows: DSGVTQTPKHLITATGQRVTLRCSPRSGDLSVYWYQQSLDQGLQFLIQYYNGEERAKGNILERFSAQQFPDLHSELNLSSLELGDSALYFCASSVMSGKGETQYFGPGTRLLVL.

In this sample, this clonotype turned up many times. The gene calls are TRBV5-1 and TRBJ2-3, with 12 nucleotides matching TRBD2. The junction had 3 bases not matched to a gene; V was cut back by 3 bases and J by 1 base. The CDR3 is 16 amino acids. Germline V gene data show CDR1 as SGHRS and CDR2 as YFSETQ. CDR3 protein: CASSSLAGGRTDTQYF. DNA of the CDR3: TGCGCCAGCAGCTCACTAGCGGGGGGACGCACAGATACGCAGTATTTT. Together with reference TRBV5-1 and TRBJ2-3, the CDR3 gives the full variable domain: KAGVTQTPRYLIKTRGQQVTLSCSPISGHRSVSWYQQTPGQGLQFLFEYFSETQRNKGNFPGRFSGRQFSNSRSEMNVSTLELGDSALYLCASSSLAGGRTDTQYFGPGTRLTVL.

This chain links TRBV5-1 with TRBJ2-3; weak D call: TRBD1 (5 bases). The CDR3 contains 16 residues. Germline CDR1 and CDR2: SGHRS and YFSETQ. V was shortened by 2 bases and J by 3 bases, with 16 bases between the two germline ends. The CDR3 nucleotides are TGCGCCAGCAGCTTAGGGGTGCTAGAAGATACAGATACGCAGTATTTT. Protein sequence: CASSLGVLEDTDTQYF.

The J gene is TRBJ1-1, the V gene TRBV20-1, with D perhaps matching TRBD1 (5 bases). V gave up 4 bases and J gave up 7 bases, with 19 bases separating them. From germline, CDR1 is DFQATT and CDR2 SNEGSKA (reference sequence). The CDR3 sequence is 14 residues long. CDR3 sequence reads: CSAKRDGRGSEAFF. CDR3 DNA sequence: TGCAGTGCTAAACGGGACGGTCGAGGCAGTGAAGCTTTCTTT.

The chain couples TRBV15 to TRBJ2-3; perhaps TRBD2 as D (5 bases). The V and J ends lost 0 bases and 6 bases respectively, with 13 bases between them. This CDR3 contains 15 residues. CDR1 LNHNV and CDR2 YYDKDF come from the germline V gene (reference sequence). CDR3 sequence (DNA): TGTGCCACCAGCAGAGATCGGGTTAGCGCCGATACGCAGTATTTT. Its translation: CATSRDRVSADTQYF.

This clonotype was detected a few times. The chain couples TRBV6-1 to TRBJ1-5, with a weak D call TRBD1 (6 bases). V was cut by 2 bases and J by 1 base, with 18 bases left in between. The CDR3 covers 18 residues. The germline V gene encodes CDR1 MNHNS and CDR2 SASEGT. The CDR3 nucleotides are TGTGCCAGCAGTGAATTGGGGGGCGCGGGGAGAAGCAATCAGCCCCAGCATTTT. Residues: CASSELGGAGRSNQPQHF.

This clonotype was found a few times. The chain combines TRBV9 with TRBJ2-1; a possible D gene is TRBD2 (6 bases). The CDR3 length is 16 residues. Between the trimmed V and J ends, which lost 2 bases and 4 bases, there was a span of 16 bases. Germline V lookup: CDR1 SGDLS, CDR2 YYNGEE. This CDR3 reads CASSVTLATLYNEQFF. As DNA, the CDR3 is TGTGCCAGCAGCGTCACGCTAGCGACGTTATACAATGAGCAGTTCTTC.

This clonotype was seen only a few times. The chain links TRBV7-2 to TRBJ1-2; D not resolved. The CDR3 contains 14 residues. V lost 5 bases and J lost 0, with 10 bases in between. Germline assignment: CDR1 SGHTA and CDR2 FQGNSA. This chain's CDR3 is CASSMRETNYGYTF. The CDR3, as DNA: TGTGCCAGCAGCATGAGGGAAACTAACTATGGCTACACCTTC.

This clonotype was seen a handful of times. The chain links TRBV5-1 to TRBJ2-2, with 8 bases fitting TRBD1. Germline V lookup: CDR1 SGHRS, CDR2 YFSETQ. J was trimmed by 6 bases and V by 4 bases; bases with no gene match: 14. The length of the CDR3 is 17 residues. CDR3 residues: CASSQGRTGNFPGELFF. The CDR3 DNA is TGCGCCAGCAGCCAGGGGCGGACAGGGAACTTTCCCGGGGAGCTGTTTTTT.

The rearrangement uses TRBV18 and TRBJ2-1; 8 nucleotides agree with TRBD2. The CDR3 runs to 16 residues. The J segment lost 3 bases and the V segment lost 2 bases, leaving 6 bases of the junction unmatched. CDR1 is KGHSH and CDR2 is LQKENI in the germline V gene. For the CDR3, the DNA is TGTGCCAGCTCACCAGGTGCGGGGGGCTACTACAATGAGCAGTTCTTC. It is translated as CASSPGAGGYYNEQFF.

The rearrangement links TRBV7-8 to TRBJ2-7; 10 bases map to TRBD1. Germline CDR1 and CDR2: SGHVS and FQNEAQ. The CDR3 loop spans 16 amino acids. Trimming cost V 2 bases and J 4 bases; bases outside gene matches: 8. The CDR3 reads CASSLKSDRGPYEQYF. The DNA for the CDR3 is TGTGCCAGCAGCTTAAAAAGCGACAGGGGGCCTTACGAGCAGTACTTC. The full variable domain, rest sourced from reference TRBV7-8 and TRBJ2-7, is GAGVSQSPRYKVAKRGQDVALRCDPISGHVSLFWYQQALGQGPEFLTYFQNEAQLDKSGLPSDRFFAERPEGSVSTLKIQRTQQEDSAVYLCASSLKSDRGPYEQYFGPGTRLTVT.

This clonotype was found many times. The chain employs TRBV7-2 and TRBJ1-5; no clear D. The CDR3 is 13 residues long. Per the germline V gene, CDR1 is SGHTA and CDR2 is FQGNSA. V was clipped by 0 bases and J by 6 bases, with 6 bases between them. The CDR3 sequence is CASSLAGSQPQHF. The CDR3 nucleotides are TGTGCCAGCAGCTTAGCCGGGAGTCAGCCCCAGCATTTT.

There are a few counts of this clonotype. The rearrangement links TRBV4-3 to TRBJ2-3, with 7 nucleotides matching TRBD2. J was trimmed by 4 bases and V by 1 base; bases with no gene match: 2. Germline assignment: CDR1 LGHNA and CDR2 YSLEER. The CDR3 totals 14 residues. The CDR3: CASSQGTSSDTQYF. The CDR3 DNA follows: TGCGCCAGCAGCCAAGGGACTAGTTCAGATACGCAGTATTTT.

The gene calls are TRBV11-2 and TRBJ2-2; 7 nucleotides agree with TRBD2. The CDR3 extends over 16 amino acids. V shed 0 bases and J 4 bases; nucleotides not matched to a gene: 5. Germline V gene data show CDR1 as SGHAT and CDR2 as FQNNGV. The CDR3: CASSLDLREFTGELFF. DNA of the CDR3: TGTGCCAGCAGCTTAGATTTGCGGGAGTTCACCGGGGAGCTGTTTTTT. Looking up the rest from reference TRBV11-2 and TRBJ2-2 gives the full variable domain: EAGVAQSPRYKIIEKRQSVAFWCNPISGHATLYWYQQILGQGPKLLIQFQNNGVVDDSQLPKDRFSAERLKGVDSTLKIQPAKLEDSAVYLCASSLDLREFTGELFFGEGSRLTVL.

J is TRBJ2-1 and V is TRBV5-1; 10 nucleotides agree with TRBD2. Germline-derived CDR1 and CDR2 are SGHRS and YFSETQ. V trimming: 5 bases; J trimming: 9 bases; junction bases outside the gene matches: 8. CDR3 length: 14 residues. CDR3 in amino acids: CASRVPGLASEQFF. DNA for the CDR3: TGCGCCAGCAGAGTCCCGGGACTAGCGTCTGAGCAGTTCTTC.

The V gene is TRBV27, the J gene TRBJ2-3; 8 nucleotides align to TRBD2. V trimming: 3 bases; J trimming: 13 bases; junction bases outside the gene matches: 9. Germline CDR1 MNHEY, CDR2 SMNVEV (reference sequence). There are 13 residues in the CDR3. DNA for the CDR3: TGTGCCAGCAGTTTGCCTCTTAGCGGGAAAAAGTATTTT. Encoded protein: CASSLPLSGKKYF.

This clonotype has a count of ten or more. This chain uses TRBV7-9 with TRBJ2-1; 8 bases map to TRBD1. The CDR3 contains 15 residues. Trimming at V came to 3 bases and at J to 7 bases, leaving 8 bases not matched to a gene. Germline CDR1 SEHNR, CDR2 FQNEAQ (reference sequence). CDR3 coding DNA: TGTGCCAGCAGCTTGGACAGGGATGCTAAAAATGAGCAGTTCTTC. This sequence encodes CASSLDRDAKNEQFF.